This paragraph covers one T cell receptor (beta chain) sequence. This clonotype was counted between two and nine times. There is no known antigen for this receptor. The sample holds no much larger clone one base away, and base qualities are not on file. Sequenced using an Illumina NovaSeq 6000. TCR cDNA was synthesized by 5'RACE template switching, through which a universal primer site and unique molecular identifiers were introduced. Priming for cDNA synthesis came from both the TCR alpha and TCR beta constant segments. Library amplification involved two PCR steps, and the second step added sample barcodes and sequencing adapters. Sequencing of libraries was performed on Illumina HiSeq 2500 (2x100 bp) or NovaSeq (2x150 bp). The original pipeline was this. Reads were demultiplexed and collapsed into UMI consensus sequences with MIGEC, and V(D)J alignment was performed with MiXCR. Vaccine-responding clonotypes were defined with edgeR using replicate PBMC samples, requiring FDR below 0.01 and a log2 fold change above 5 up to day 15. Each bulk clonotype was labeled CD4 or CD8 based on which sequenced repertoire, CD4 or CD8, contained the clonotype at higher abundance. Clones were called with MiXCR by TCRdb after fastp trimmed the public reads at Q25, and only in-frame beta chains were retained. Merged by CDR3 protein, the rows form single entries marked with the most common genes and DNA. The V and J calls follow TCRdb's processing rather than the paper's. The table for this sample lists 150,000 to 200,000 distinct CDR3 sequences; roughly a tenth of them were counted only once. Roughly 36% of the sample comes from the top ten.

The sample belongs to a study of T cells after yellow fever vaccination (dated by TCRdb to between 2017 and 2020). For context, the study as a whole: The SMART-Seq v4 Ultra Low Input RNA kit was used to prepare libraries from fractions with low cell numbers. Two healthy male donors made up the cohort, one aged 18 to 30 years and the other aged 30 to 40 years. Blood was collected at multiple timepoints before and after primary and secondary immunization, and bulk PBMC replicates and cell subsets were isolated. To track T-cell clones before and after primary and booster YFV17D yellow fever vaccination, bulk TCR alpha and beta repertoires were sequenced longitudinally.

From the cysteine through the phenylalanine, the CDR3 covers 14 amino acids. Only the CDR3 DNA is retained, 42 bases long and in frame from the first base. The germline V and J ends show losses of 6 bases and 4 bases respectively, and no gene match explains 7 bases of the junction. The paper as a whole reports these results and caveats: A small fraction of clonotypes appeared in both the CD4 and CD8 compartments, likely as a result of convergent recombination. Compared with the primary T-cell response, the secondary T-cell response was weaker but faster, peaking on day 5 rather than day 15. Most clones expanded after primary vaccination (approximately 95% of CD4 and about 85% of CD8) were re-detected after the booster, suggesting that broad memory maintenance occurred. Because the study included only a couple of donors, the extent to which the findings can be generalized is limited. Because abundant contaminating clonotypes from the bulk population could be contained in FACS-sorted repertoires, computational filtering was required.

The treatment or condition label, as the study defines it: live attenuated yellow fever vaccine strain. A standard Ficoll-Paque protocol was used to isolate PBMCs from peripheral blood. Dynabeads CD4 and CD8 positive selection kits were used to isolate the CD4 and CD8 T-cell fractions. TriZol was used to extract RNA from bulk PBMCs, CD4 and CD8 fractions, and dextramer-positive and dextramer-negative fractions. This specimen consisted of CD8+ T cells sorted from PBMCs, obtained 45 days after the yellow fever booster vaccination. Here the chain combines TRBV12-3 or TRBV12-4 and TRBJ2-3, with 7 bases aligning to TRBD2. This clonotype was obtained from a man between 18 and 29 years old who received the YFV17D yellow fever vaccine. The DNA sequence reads TGTGCCAGCAGCCAGACTAGCCCGTCAGATACGCAGTATTTT. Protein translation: CASSQTSPSDTQYF.